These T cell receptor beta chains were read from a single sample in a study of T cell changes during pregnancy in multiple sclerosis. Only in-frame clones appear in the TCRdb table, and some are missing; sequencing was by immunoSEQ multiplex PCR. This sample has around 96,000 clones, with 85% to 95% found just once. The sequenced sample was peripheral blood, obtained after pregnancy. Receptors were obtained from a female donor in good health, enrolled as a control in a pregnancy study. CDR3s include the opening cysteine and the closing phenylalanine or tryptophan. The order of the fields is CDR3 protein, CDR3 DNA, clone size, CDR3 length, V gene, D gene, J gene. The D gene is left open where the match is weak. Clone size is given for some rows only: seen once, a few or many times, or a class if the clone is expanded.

CASSFILETQYF TGTGCCAGCAGCTTCATTTTGGAGACCCAGTACTTC - 12 TRBV7-9 - TRBJ2-5
CASSPSGTGDIQYF TGTGCCAGCTCACCTTCCGGGACAGGAGACATTCAGTACTTC once 14 TRBV18 TRBD1 TRBJ2-4
CASSEGTSGRVNEQFF TGTGCCAGCAGTGAAGGGACTAGCGGGAGGGTCAATGAGCAGTTCTTC - 16 TRBV2 TRBD2 TRBJ2-1
CASSPTGVEAFF TGTGCCAGCTCACCTACAGGGGTTGAAGCTTTCTTT few 12 TRBV18 TRBD1 TRBJ1-1
CASSLGNMNTEAFF TGTGCCAGCAGCTTGGGCAACATGAACACTGAAGCTTTCTTT once 14 TRBV9 - TRBJ1-1
CASRPTGGPNIQYF TGTGCCAGTAGGCCAACAGGGGGTCCCAACATTCAGTACTTC - 14 TRBV6-5 TRBD1 TRBJ2-4
CAWSPLAGGYEQFF TGTGCCTGGAGTCCACTAGCGGGAGGGTATGAGCAGTTCTTC - 14 TRBV30 TRBD2 TRBJ2-1
CASSKVGTSRGYNEQFF TGTGCCAGCAGCAAAGTGGGGACTAGCCGGGGATACAATGAGCAGTTCTTC - 17 TRBV21-1 - TRBJ2-1
CASSRLAGGNGELFF TGTGCCAGCAGTCGACTAGCGGGAGGGAATGGGGAGCTGTTTTTT - 15 TRBV2 TRBD2 TRBJ2-2
CASTGGGRKWSAKNIQYF TGTGCCAGCACTGGCGGCGGGAGAAAATGGTCGGCCAAAAACATTCAGTACTTC - 18 TRBV28 TRBD2 TRBJ2-4
CASSSWREYEQYF TGTGCCAGCAGTTCCTGGCGGGAATACGAGCAGTACTTC - 13 TRBV28 - TRBJ2-7
CASSWGLAGPSYNEQFF TGCGCCAGCAGTTGGGGACTAGCGGGACCCTCCTACAATGAGCAGTTCTTC once 17 TRBV5-1 TRBD2 TRBJ2-1
CASSLDPGQGPNEQYF TGTGCCAGCAGCTTGGATCCGGGACAGGGACCGAACGAGCAGTACTTC - 16 TRBV5-6 TRBD1 TRBJ2-7
CASSYSQSNQPQHF TGTGCCAGCAGTTACTCGCAGAGCAATCAGCCCCAGCATTTT - 14 TRBV6-6 - TRBJ1-5
CASSALQGAGNIQYF TGTGCCAGCAGCGCACTCCAGGGGGCTGGGAACATTCAGTACTTC - 15 TRBV9 TRBD1 TRBJ2-4
CASSHGLAGGRADTQYF TGCGCCAGCAGCCACGGACTAGCGGGAGGGAGGGCAGATACGCAGTATTTT - 17 TRBV5-1 TRBD2 TRBJ2-3
CASSLDREFNNEQFF TGCGCCAGCAGCTTGGACAGGGAGTTTAACAATGAGCAGTTCTTC - 15 TRBV5-1 - TRBJ2-1
CASRVLVFGSDTQYF TGTGCCAGCAGGGTATTAGTATTCGGGTCAGATACGCAGTATTTT - 15 TRBV6-5 - TRBJ2-3
CASRSSGSSYEQYF TGTGCCAGCAGATCCAGCGGGAGTTCCTACGAGCAGTACTTC once 14 TRBV5-5 TRBD2 TRBJ2-7
CASSRVTGGDEQYF TGCGCCAGCAGCCGCGTGACAGGGGGCGACGAGCAGTACTTC - 14 TRBV4-1 TRBD1 TRBJ2-7
CASSQPTSASSYEQYF TGCGCCAGCAGCCAGCCGACTAGTGCGAGCTCCTACGAGCAGTACTTC - 16 TRBV4-1 - TRBJ2-7
CASTTRQGTDTQYF TGTGCCAGCACGACCCGACAGGGGACAGATACGCAGTATTTT - 14 TRBV5-4 TRBD1 TRBJ2-3
CASSEGGQGKSYGYTF TGCGCCAGCAGCGAAGGGGGACAGGGAAAGTCCTATGGCTACACCTTC - 16 TRBV5-1 TRBD1 TRBJ1-2
CASRRTGGQPQHF TGTGCCAGCAGGAGGACAGGTGGCCAGCCCCAGCATTTT - 13 TRBV28 TRBD1 TRBJ1-5
CASSQVEGADTQYF TGCGCCAGCAGCCAAGTAGAGGGGGCAGATACGCAGTATTTT - 14 TRBV4-1 - TRBJ2-3
CASSANPGTGYEQYF TGTGCCAGCAGTGCAAATCCCGGGACAGGTTACGAGCAGTACTTC once 15 TRBV6-1 TRBD1 TRBJ2-7
CASSSGTYEQYF TGTGCCAGCAGTAGCGGAACCTACGAGCAGTACTTC - 12 TRBV6-5 - TRBJ2-7
CASSWVRGHEQYF TGTGCCAGCAGTTGGGTTCGAGGCCACGAGCAGTACTTC - 13 TRBV6-5 - TRBJ2-7
CAWSNQGYEQYF TGTGCCTGGAGTAACCAGGGCTACGAGCAGTACTTC - 12 TRBV30 - TRBJ2-7
CASSLTGQGAGETQYF TGCGCCAGCAGCCTAACCGGACAGGGGGCGGGGGAGACCCAGTACTTC - 16 TRBV5-1 TRBD1 TRBJ2-5
CASSLGGAQETQYF TGTGCCAGCAGCTTAGGGGGCGCACAAGAGACCCAGTACTTC - 14 TRBV7-9 - TRBJ2-5
CASSRTGAYRETQYF TGCGCCAGCAGTCGGACAGGGGCCTATAGGGAGACCCAGTACTTC - 15 TRBV4-1 TRBD1 TRBJ2-5
CASSVVAYNEQFF TGCGCCAGCAGCGTAGTAGCCTACAATGAGCAGTTCTTC - 13 TRBV5-1 - TRBJ2-1
CASSLAVNYGYTF TGTGCCAGCAGCTTGGCGGTTAACTATGGCTACACCTTC - 13 TRBV5-8 - TRBJ1-2
CASSTRTGNTEAFF TGCGCCAGCAGCACCCGGACAGGGAACACTGAAGCTTTCTTT - 14 TRBV5-1 TRBD1 TRBJ1-1
CAAGEQNTDTQYF TGTGCCGCCGGGGAACAAAACACAGATACGCAGTATTTT once 13 TRBV7-9 - TRBJ2-3
CASSEERNSPLHF TGTGCCAGCAGTGAAGAGCGGAATTCACCCCTCCACTTT - 13 TRBV2 - TRBJ1-6
CASSSGMNTEAFF TGTGCCAGTAGTTCAGGGATGAACACTGAAGCTTTCTTT - 13 TRBV19 - TRBJ1-1
CAWSSTRTGVNEKLFF TGTGCCTGGAGCTCGACGCGGACAGGGGTTAATGAAAAACTGTTTTTT - 16 TRBV30 TRBD1 TRBJ1-4
CAIRSRLADSTDTQYF TGTGCCATCAGGTCTAGATTAGCGGATAGCACAGATACGCAGTATTTT - 16 TRBV10-3 - TRBJ2-3
CASSRGETYEQYF TGTGCTAGCAGCCGAGGAGAGACCTACGAGCAGTACTTC - 13 TRBV7-7 - TRBJ2-7
CASSWAAGDAYNEQFF TGTGCCAGCAGTTGGGCAGCGGGAGACGCATACAATGAGCAGTTCTTC - 16 TRBV27 TRBD2 TRBJ2-1
CASSLGGRSTDTQYF TGCGCCAGCAGCTTGGGCGGGAGGAGCACAGATACGCAGTATTTT - 15 TRBV5-1 TRBD2 TRBJ2-3
CASSQGQYNEQFF TGTGCCAGTAGCCAAGGACAGTACAATGAGCAGTTCTTC - 13 TRBV19 - TRBJ2-1
CASRQGTGGNRPQHF TGTGCCAGCAGACAAGGGACAGGGGGAAACCGCCCCCAGCATTTT - 15 TRBV6-5 TRBD1 TRBJ1-5
CASSQDRASEAHEQYF TGTGCCAGCAGCCAAGATAGGGCTAGCGAAGCCCACGAGCAGTACTTC - 16 TRBV4-2 - TRBJ2-7
CASSPGPGGSYEQYF TGTGCCAGCTCACCAGGACCAGGGGGATCCTACGAGCAGTACTTC - 15 TRBV18 TRBD1 TRBJ2-7
CAITEQSTDTQYF TGTGCCATCACGGAACAGAGCACAGATACGCAGTATTTT - 13 TRBV10-3 - TRBJ2-3
CSVLGLADLVFF TGCAGCGTTTTGGGACTAGCGGACCTGGTGTTCTTC - 12 TRBV29-1 TRBD2 TRBJ2-1
CATSRDFLYEQYF TGTGCCACCAGCAGAGATTTCCTCTACGAGCAGTACTTC - 13 TRBV15 - TRBJ2-7
CASSEGGTSAYYNEQFF TGCGCCAGCAGCGAGGGGGGGACTAGCGCGTACTACAATGAGCAGTTCTTC - 17 TRBV5-1 TRBD2 TRBJ2-1
CASSPQGGHNQPQHF TGTGCCAGCTCTCCCCAGGGCGGACACAATCAGCCCCAGCATTTT - 15 TRBV18 - TRBJ1-5
CASTRSSGMQYF TGTGCCAGCACCCGTTCTAGCGGGATGCAGTATTTT once 12 TRBV5-6 TRBD2 TRBJ2-3
CASSLAGQGGYTF TGTGCCAGCAGTTTGGCCGGCCAGGGTGGCTACACCTTC - 13 TRBV27 - TRBJ1-2
CASSAGFNEQFF TGTGCCAGCAGCGCCGGGTTTAATGAGCAGTTCTTC - 12 TRBV2 - TRBJ2-1